The 5 T cell receptor beta chains below all came from one sample that was sequenced in a study of cytomegalovirus exposure and HLA in healthy donors. The PCR contained 60 Vbeta and 13 Jbeta primers. Sequencing used immunoSEQ multiplex PCR; TCRdb keeps in-frame clones, though not all of them. This sample has 73,000 or so clones, with 60% to 75% found just once. The specimen sequenced was PBMCs. Receptors originate from a woman in her 40s in good health and CMV-seropositive.

The CDR3, as DNA: TGCAGCGGCGGGACCCCCTATTTATCGGACACTGAAGCTTTCTTT. It codes for CSGGTPYLSDTEAFF. The chain carries TRBV29-1 and TRBJ1-1; D is possibly TRBD1 (5 bases). Germline CDR1 and CDR2: SQVTM and ANQGSEA. V lost 7 bases and J lost 3, with 21 bases in between. CDR3 length: 15 residues.

This clone came up once. V gene TRBV9 combines with J gene TRBJ1-4; no clear D. V shed 0 bases and J shed 2 bases, with 8 bases lying between them. In germline, CDR1 is SGDLS, CDR2 YYNGEE. The CDR3 contains 15 residues. CDR3 loop: CASSVGEVTNEKLFF. The CDR3 DNA is TGTGCCAGCAGCGTAGGAGAGGTGACTAATGAAAAACTGTTTTTT.

The chain links TRBV29-1 to TRBJ1-1, with 8 nucleotides matching TRBD1. CDR3 size: 15 residues. V gave up 4 bases and J gave up 5 bases; unmatched junction bases: 12. Germline V gene sequence: CDR1 SQVTM, CDR2 ANQGSEA. The CDR3 region is CSVGTDRVRGTEAFF. The CDR3 nucleotides are TGCAGCGTTGGTACGGACAGGGTAAGAGGGACTGAAGCTTTCTTT. Full variable domain (missing parts from reference TRBV29-1 and TRBJ1-1): SAVISQKPSRDICQRGTSLTIQCQVDSQVTMMFWYRQQPGQSLTLIATANQGSEATYESGFVIDKFPISRPNLTFSTLTVSNMSPEDSSIYLCSVGTDRVRGTEAFFGQGTRLTVV.

V is TRBV11-1 and J is TRBJ2-2; D remains ambiguous. V gave up 5 bases and J gave up 6 bases, with 7 bases separating them. This CDR3 is built from 12 residues. Germline V gives CDR1 SGHAT, CDR2 FQDESV (reference sequence). This CDR3 reads CASSHGAGELFF. The CDR3 bases are TGTGCCAGCAGCCACGGTGCCGGGGAGCTGTTTTTT.

The chain employs TRBV6-6 and TRBJ1-2, with 9 bases identical to TRBD1. Germline trimming cut 6 bases from V and 8 bases from J; bases unmatched to any gene: 7. The CDR3 is made up of 13 amino acids. Germline CDR1 MNHNY, CDR2 SVGAGI (reference sequence). The CDR3 spells CASSLNRGQGYTF. The CDR3 DNA reads TGTGCCAGCAGCCTGAACAGGGGGCAGGGCTACACCTTC.